The T cell receptor beta chain described here comes from a study of shared clonotypes between healthy human individuals. On the study more broadly: Three plates were used per donor for CD4 naive, three for CD4 memory, two for CD8 naive and one for CD8 memory.

The CDR3 runs to 16 residues. Germline lookup yields CDR1 SGHTS and CDR2 YDEGEE. Trimming removed 0 bases from V and 0 bases from J, with 12 bases in between. The material for each subset, its genomic DNA, was split evenly across several immunoSEQ plates. Assay: immunoSEQ multiplex PCR; the TCRdb copy retains only in-frame clones and omits some. Of about 2.4 million clones in the sample, 93% were seen once. Sequencing was performed on naive CD4+ T cells from PBMCs. As for subset: CD45RA+ positively selected. This receptor was identified in a man between 18 and 35 years old in good health. Some clones in this sample may be carry-over from other donors' samples. V usage is TRBV5-8 and J usage is TRBJ1-1; tentative D call: TRBD1 (5 bases). DNA of the CDR3: TGTGCCAGCAGCTTGGCGGGGGGACGATTGAACACTGAAGCTTTCTTT. The encoded protein is CASSLAGGRLNTEAFF.